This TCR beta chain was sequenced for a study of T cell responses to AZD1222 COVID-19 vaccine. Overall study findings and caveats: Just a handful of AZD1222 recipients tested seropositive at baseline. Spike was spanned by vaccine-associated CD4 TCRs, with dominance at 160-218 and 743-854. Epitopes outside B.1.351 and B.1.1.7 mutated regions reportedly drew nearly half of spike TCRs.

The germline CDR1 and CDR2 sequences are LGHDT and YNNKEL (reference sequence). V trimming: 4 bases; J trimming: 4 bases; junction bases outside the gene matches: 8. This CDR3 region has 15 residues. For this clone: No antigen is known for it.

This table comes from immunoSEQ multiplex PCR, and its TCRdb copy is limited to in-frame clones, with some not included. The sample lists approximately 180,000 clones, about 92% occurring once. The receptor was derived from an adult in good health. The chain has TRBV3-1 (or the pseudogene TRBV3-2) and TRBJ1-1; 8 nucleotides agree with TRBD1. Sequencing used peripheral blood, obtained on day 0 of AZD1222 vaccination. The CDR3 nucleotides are TGTGCCAGCAGCCCATCTTCAGGGGGCCTCACTGAAGCTTTCTTT. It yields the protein CASSPSSGGLTEAFF.